These 16 T cell receptor beta chains share one sample of origin, sequenced in a study of T cells in tuberculosis. Assay used: immunoSEQ multiplex PCR; TCRdb lists only in-frame clones, some missing. The sample includes roughly 28,000 clones, around 91% of them seen just once. The sample taken for sequencing was PBMCs. These receptors all stem from a donor aged 10 to 29 with latent tuberculosis or without tuberculosis infection.

CDR3 sequence reads: CASSARASVSSYNEQFF. The DNA for the CDR3 is TGCGCCAGCAGTGCCCGAGCTAGCGTTAGCTCCTACAATGAGCAGTTCTTC. The V and J genes are TRBV10-2 and TRBJ2-1, with D tentatively TRBD2 (6 bases). CDR3 length: 17 residues. CDR1 and CDR2 (germline): WSHSY, SAAADI. Trimming stripped 4 bases from V and 0 bases from J, with 16 bases between.

The chain couples TRBV12-5 to TRBJ1-2; 8 bases match TRBD1. V gave up 6 bases and J gave up 3 bases; unmatched junction bases: 9. Germline loops: CDR1 LGHNT, CDR2 FRNRAP. The CDR3 consists of 15 residues. CDR3 DNA sequence: TGTGCTAGTGGGGTAGACAGGGGAGGTTACTATGGCTACACCTTC. Encoded protein: CASGVDRGGYYGYTF.

The gene calls are TRBV7-2 and TRBJ2-3, with 15 bases fitting TRBD2. J was trimmed by 8 bases and V by 1 base; bases with no gene match: 10. CDR3 size: 18 residues. Germline-derived CDR1 and CDR2 are SGHTA and FQGNSA. CDR3 sequence reads: CASSLVSGTSGGQGTQYF. The CDR3 region has the DNA TGTGCCAGCAGCTTAGTCTCCGGGACTAGCGGGGGGCAGGGTACGCAGTATTTT.

The V call is TRBV4-1, the J call TRBJ2-1; D remains unclear. The length of the CDR3 is 16 residues. The V end lost 1 base, the J end lost 0 bases, and 10 bases lay between the germline ends. Germline V gene sequence: CDR1 MGHRA, CDR2 YSYEKL. CDR3 in DNA: TGCGCCAGCAGCCAAGTCAACATGGTCTCCTACAATGAGCAGTTCTTC. This gives the protein CASSQVNMVSYNEQFF.

The CDR3 sequence is CASSPQDRANWFF. CDR3 DNA sequence: TGTGCCAGCTCACCCCAGGACAGGGCTAATTGGTTCTTC. This chain links TRBV18 with TRBJ2-1; 8 bases line up with TRBD1. Germline trimming cut 3 bases from V and 15 bases from J; bases unmatched to any gene: 10. Per the germline V gene, CDR1 is KGHSH and CDR2 is LQKENI. This CDR3 comprises 13 residues.

This chain connects TRBV27 to TRBJ2-7; 9 nucleotides match TRBD1. Germline CDR1 MNHEY, CDR2 SMNVEV (reference sequence). The trim removed 6 bases at V and 3 bases at J, leaving 3 bases unmatched. There are 13 residues in the CDR3. The CDR3 DNA reads TGTGCCAGCAGGGGGACAGGGTACTACGAGCAGTACTTC. It encodes CASRGTGYYEQYF.

The rearrangement uses TRBV28 and TRBJ2-7; D might be TRBD2 (5 bases). This CDR3 has 13 residues. Germline V gene sequence: CDR1 MDHEN, CDR2 SYDVKM. V shed 2 bases and J shed 6 bases, with 11 bases lying between them. CDR3 bases: TGTGCCAGCAGTTTAGGGATCAGCGGCGAGCAGTACTTC. This encodes CASSLGISGEQYF.

The chain employs TRBV5-1 and TRBJ1-4; D may be TRBD1 (6 bases). The length of the CDR3 is 16 residues. V lost 0 bases, J lost 4 bases, and 13 bases lay in between. Looked up from germline, CDR1 is SGHRS and CDR2 is YFSETQ. CDR3: CASSLGPRGLNEKLFF. The CDR3 region has the DNA TGCGCCAGCAGCTTGGGCCCCAGGGGTCTTAATGAAAAACTGTTTTTT.

J is TRBJ1-4 and V is TRBV5-8; TRBD1 agrees at 7 bases. CDR3 length: 15 residues. V lost 1 base, J lost 3 bases, and 3 bases stayed unmatched. CDR1 is SGHTS and CDR2 is YDEGEE in the germline V gene. The CDR3 DNA reads as TGTGCCAGCAGCTTGAGTGACAGGGCTAATGAAAAACTGTTTTTT. Translation: CASSLSDRANEKLFF.

V and J are TRBV2 and TRBJ2-5; no firm D call. This CDR3 is built from 13 residues. V dropped 0 bases and J dropped 5 bases, with 7 bases sitting between them. Germline V gene sequence: CDR1 SNHLY, CDR2 FYNNEI. In DNA, the CDR3 is TGTGCCAGCAGTGAAGCCCCGCGGGAGACCCAGTACTTC. Encoded protein: CASSEAPRETQYF.

The rearrangement joins TRBV5-8 to TRBJ1-1; 8 positions match TRBD1. J lost 6 bases, V lost 5 bases, and 9 bases had no gene match. Germline V gives CDR1 SGHTS, CDR2 YDEGEE. The CDR3 runs to 14 residues. The CDR3 DNA reads as TGTGCCAGCAGGGCTCTTACAGGGGGTTCTGAAGCTTTCTTT. This sequence encodes CASRALTGGSEAFF.

V and J are TRBV7-8 and TRBJ1-5; 7 bases map to TRBD1. Germline V gene data show CDR1 as SGHVS and CDR2 as FQNEAQ. V trimming: 1 base; J trimming: 7 bases; junction bases outside the gene matches: 1. The CDR3 covers 13 residues. This CDR3 is CASSLGRGQPQHF. The DNA for the CDR3 is TGTGCCAGCAGCTTAGGCAGGGGGCAGCCCCAGCATTTT.

This clone was recorded only once. This chain connects TRBV9 to TRBJ2-1; 11 nucleotides align to TRBD2. Germline values: CDR1 SGDLS, CDR2 YYNGEE. Trimming took 0 bases from V and 5 from J; bases not matched to a gene: 4. The CDR3 totals 16 residues. The CDR3 sequence: CASSVVSSGGNNEQFF. DNA for the CDR3: TGTGCCAGCAGCGTAGTGTCTAGCGGGGGGAACAATGAGCAGTTCTTC.

The chain combines TRBV2 with TRBJ2-3, with a weak D call TRBD2 (5 bases). V was shortened by 11 bases and J by 2 bases, with 14 bases between the two germline ends. This CDR3 is 13 amino acids long. Germline lookup yields CDR1 SNHLY and CDR2 FYNNEI. The CDR3 coding sequence is TGTGCCTGGTCGGGGTATTTCACAGATACGCAGTATTTT. Amino acids: CAWSGYFTDTQYF.

The rearrangement joins TRBV6-1 to TRBJ1-2, with TRBD1 matching 9 bases. The germline V gene has CDR1 MNHNS and CDR2 SASEGT. Trimming took 2 bases from V and 4 from J; bases not matched to a gene: 8. The CDR3 runs to 16 residues. The CDR3 spells CASSEPRTGVTYGYTF. The DNA of the CDR3 is TGTGCCAGCAGTGAACCTAGGACAGGGGTTACCTATGGCTACACCTTC.

V usage is TRBV7-2 and J usage is TRBJ1-6; 7 nucleotides match TRBD1. The CDR3 spans 13 residues. The junction had 5 bases not matched to a gene; V was cut back by 5 bases and J by 10 bases. Germline values: CDR1 SGHTA, CDR2 FQGNSA. CDR3: CASSLDRESPLHF. The CDR3 bases are TGTGCCAGCAGCCTTGACAGGGAGTCACCCCTCCACTTT. Filled out from reference TRBV7-2 and TRBJ1-6, the complete variable domain reads GAGVSQSPSNKVTEKGKDVELRCDPISGHTALYWYRQSLGQGLEFLIYFQGNSAPDKSGLPSDRFSAERTGGSVSTLTIQRTQQEDSAVYLCASSLDRESPLHFGNGTRLTVT.